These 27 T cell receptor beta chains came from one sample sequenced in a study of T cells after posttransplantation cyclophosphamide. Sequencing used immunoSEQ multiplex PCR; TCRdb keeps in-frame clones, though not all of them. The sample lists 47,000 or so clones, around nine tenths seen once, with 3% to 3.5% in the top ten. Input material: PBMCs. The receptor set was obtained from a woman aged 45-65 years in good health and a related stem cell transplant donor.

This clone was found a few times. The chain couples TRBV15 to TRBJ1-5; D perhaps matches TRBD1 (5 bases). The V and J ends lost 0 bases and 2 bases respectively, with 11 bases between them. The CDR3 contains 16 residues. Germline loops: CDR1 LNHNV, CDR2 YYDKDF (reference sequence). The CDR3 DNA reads TGTGCCACCAGCAGAGAGGGGGGGGGTGGCAATCAGCCCCAGCATTTT. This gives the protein CATSREGGGGNQPQHF.

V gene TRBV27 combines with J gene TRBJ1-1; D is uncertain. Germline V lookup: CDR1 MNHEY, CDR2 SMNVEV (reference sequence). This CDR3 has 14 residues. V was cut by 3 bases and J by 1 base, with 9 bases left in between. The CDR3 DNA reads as TGTGCCAGCAGTTTGGCGCAGCGGAACACTGAAGCTTTCTTT. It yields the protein CASSLAQRNTEAFF.

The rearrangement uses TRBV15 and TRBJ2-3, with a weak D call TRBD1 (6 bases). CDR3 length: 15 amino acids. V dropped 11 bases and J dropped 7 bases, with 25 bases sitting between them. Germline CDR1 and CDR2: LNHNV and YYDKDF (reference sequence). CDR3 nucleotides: TGTGCCTCCGCTCCACCGGGACAACTGGGAAATACGCAGTATTTT. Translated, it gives CASAPPGQLGNTQYF.

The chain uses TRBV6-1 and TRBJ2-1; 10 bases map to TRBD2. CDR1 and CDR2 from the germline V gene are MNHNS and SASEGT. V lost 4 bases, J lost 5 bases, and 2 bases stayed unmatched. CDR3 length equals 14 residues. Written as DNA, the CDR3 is TGTGCCAGCAGTGTTCTAGCGGGGGACAATGAGCAGTTCTTC. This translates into CASSVLAGDNEQFF.

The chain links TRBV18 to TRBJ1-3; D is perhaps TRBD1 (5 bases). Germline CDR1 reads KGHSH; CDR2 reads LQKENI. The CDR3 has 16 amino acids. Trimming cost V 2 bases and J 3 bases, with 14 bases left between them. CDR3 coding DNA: TGTGCCAGCTCACCAACAGGATCCTCTCGTGGAAACACCATATATTTT. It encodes CASSPTGSSRGNTIYF.

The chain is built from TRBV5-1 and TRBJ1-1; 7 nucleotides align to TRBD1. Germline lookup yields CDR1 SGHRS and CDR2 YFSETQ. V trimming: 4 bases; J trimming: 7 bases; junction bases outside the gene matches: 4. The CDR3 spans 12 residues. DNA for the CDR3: TGCGCCAGCAGCGAGACAGGGATTGAAGCTTTCTTT. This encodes CASSETGIEAFF.

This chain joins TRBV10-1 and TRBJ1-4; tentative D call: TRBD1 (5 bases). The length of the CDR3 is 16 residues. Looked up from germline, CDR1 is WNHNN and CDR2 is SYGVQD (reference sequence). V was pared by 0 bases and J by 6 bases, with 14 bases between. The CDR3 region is CASSESRWGGDEKLFF. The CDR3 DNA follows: TGCGCCAGCAGTGAGTCGCGATGGGGGGGTGATGAAAAACTGTTTTTT.

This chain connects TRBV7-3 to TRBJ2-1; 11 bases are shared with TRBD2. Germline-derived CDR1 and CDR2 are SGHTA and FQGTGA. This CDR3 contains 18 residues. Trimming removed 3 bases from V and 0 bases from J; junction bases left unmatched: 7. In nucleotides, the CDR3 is TGTGCCAGCAGCTTGGGACTAGCGGAGGCGAGCTCCTACAATGAGCAGTTCTTC. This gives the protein CASSLGLAEASSYNEQFF.

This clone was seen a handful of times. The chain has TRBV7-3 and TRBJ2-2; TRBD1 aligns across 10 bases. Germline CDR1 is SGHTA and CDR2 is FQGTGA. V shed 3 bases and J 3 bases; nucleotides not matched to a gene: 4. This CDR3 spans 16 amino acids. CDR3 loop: CASSLTGGADTGELFF. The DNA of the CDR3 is TGTGCCAGCAGCTTGACAGGGGGCGCGGACACCGGGGAGCTGTTTTTT.

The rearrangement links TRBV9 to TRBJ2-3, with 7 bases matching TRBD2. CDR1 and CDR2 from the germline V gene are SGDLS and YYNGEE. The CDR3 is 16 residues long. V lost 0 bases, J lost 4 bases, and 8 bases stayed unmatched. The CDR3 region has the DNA TGTGCCAGCAGCGTAGAAGGCGGGAGTGGACCAGATACGCAGTATTTT. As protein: CASSVEGGSGPDTQYF.

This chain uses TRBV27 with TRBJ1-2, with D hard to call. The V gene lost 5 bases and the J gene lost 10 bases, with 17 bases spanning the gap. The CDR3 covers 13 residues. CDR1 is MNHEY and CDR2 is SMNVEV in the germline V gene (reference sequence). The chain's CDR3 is CASSPHLGSDYTF. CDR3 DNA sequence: TGTGCCAGCAGTCCTCATTTAGGGAGCGACTACACCTTC.

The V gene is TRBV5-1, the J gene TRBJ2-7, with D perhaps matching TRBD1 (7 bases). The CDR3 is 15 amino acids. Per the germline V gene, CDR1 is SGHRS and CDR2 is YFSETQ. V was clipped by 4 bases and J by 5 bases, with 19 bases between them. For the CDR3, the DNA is TGCGCCAGCAGCCAGGGGGGCAGGGGTCCGGACGAGCAGTACTTC. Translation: CASSQGGRGPDEQYF.

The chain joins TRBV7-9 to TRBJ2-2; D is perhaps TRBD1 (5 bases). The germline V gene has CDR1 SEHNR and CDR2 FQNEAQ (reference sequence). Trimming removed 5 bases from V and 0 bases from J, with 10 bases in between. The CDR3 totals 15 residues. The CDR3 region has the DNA TGTGCCAGCAGCGCCGACAGATCGAACACCGGGGAGCTGTTTTTT. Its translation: CASSADRSNTGELFF.

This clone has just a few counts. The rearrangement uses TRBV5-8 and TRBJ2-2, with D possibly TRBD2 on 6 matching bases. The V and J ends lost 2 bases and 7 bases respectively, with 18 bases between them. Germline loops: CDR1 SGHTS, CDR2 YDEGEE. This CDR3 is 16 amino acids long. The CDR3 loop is CASSLLVPGDYGELFF. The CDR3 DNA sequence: TGTGCCAGCAGCTTACTAGTCCCGGGGGATTACGGGGAGCTGTTTTTT.

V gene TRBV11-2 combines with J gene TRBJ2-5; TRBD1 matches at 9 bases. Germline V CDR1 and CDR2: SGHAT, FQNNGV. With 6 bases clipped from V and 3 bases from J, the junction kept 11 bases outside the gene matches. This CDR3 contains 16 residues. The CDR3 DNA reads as TGTGCCAGCAGTCGGACAGGGGAAGGGTGGAAAGAGACCCAGTACTTC. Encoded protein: CASSRTGEGWKETQYF.

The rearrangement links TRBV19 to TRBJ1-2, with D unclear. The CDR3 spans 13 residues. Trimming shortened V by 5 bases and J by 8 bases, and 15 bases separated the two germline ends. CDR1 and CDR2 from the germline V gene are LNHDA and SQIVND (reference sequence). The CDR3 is CASSPDSLEGYTF. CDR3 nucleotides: TGTGCCAGTAGTCCAGACTCCTTAGAGGGCTACACCTTC.

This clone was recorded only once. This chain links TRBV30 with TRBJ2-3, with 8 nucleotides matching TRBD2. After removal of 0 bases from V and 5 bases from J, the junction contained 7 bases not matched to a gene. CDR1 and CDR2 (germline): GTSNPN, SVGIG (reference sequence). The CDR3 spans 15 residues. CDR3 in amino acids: CAWSVRAGGGDTQYF. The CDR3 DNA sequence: TGTGCCTGGAGTGTACGGGCGGGAGGCGGAGATACGCAGTATTTT.

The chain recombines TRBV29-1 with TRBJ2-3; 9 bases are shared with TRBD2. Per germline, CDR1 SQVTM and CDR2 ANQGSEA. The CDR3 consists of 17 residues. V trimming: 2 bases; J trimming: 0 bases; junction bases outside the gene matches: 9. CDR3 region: CSVEQLAGLSSTDTQYF. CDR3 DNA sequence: TGCAGCGTTGAACAACTAGCGGGCCTTTCTAGCACAGATACGCAGTATTTT.

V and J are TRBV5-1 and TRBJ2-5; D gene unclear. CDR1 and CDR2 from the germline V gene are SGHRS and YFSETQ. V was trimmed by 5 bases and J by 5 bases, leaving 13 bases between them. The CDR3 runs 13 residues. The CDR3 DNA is TGCGCCAGCAGGGAACTATATACCGAGACCCAGTACTTC. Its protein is CASRELYTETQYF.

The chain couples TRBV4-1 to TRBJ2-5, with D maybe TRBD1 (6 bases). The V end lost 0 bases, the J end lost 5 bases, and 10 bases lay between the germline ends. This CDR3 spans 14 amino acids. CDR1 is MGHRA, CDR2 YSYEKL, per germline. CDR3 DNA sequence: TGCGCCAGCAGCCAAGAAGAAAGGGGGGAGACCCAGTACTTC. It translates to CASSQEERGETQYF.

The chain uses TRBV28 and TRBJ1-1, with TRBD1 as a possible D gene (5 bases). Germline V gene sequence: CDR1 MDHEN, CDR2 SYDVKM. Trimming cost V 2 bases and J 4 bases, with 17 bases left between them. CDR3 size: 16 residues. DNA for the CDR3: TGTGCCAGCAGTTTACCGGCCCCAGGGCTCGGCACTGAAGCTTTCTTT. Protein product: CASSLPAPGLGTEAFF.

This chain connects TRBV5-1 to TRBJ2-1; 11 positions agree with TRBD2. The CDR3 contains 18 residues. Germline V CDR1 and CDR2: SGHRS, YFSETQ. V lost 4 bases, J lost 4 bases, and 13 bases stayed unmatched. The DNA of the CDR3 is TGCGCCAGCAGCATGGAGAAGGGGGGGACTAGCGGATACAATGAGCAGTTCTTC. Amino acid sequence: CASSMEKGGTSGYNEQFF.

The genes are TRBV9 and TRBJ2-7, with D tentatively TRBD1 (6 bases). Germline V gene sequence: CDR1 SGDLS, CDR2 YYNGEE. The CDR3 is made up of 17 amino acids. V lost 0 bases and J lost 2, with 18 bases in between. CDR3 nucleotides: TGTGCCAGCAGCGTAGGTTGGGGGACACTTGCCGCCTACGAGCAGTACTTC. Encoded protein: CASSVGWGTLAAYEQYF.

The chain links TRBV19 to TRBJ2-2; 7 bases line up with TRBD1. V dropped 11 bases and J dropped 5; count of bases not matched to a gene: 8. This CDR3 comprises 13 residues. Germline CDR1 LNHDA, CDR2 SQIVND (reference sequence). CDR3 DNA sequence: TGTGCCGGCCAGACAGGGTGGACCGGGGAGCTGTTTTTT. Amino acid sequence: CAGQTGWTGELFF. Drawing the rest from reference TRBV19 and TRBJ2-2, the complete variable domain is DGGITQSPKYLFRKEGQNVTLSCEQNLNHDAMYWYRQDPGQGLRLIYYSQIVNDFQKGDIAEGYSVSREKKESFPLTVTSAQKNPTAFYLCAGQTGWTGELFFGEGSRLTVL.

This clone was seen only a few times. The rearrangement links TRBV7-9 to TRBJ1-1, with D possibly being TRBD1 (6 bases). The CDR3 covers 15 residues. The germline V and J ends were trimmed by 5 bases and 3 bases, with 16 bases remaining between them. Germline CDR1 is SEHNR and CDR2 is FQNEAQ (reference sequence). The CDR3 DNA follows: TGTGCCAGCAGCCCGAACAGGGTAGTTTACACTGAAGCTTTCTTT. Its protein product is CASSPNRVVYTEAFF.

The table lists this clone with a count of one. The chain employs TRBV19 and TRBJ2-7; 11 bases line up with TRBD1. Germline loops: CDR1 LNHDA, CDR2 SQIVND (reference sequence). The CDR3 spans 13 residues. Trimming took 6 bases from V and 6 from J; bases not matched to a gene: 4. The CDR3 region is CASRAGTGGEQYF. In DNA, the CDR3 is TGTGCCAGTAGGGCCGGGACAGGGGGCGAGCAGTACTTC.

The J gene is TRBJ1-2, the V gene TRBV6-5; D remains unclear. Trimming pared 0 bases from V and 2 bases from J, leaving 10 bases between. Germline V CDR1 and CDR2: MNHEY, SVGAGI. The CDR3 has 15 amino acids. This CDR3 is CASSYSRAGNYGYTF. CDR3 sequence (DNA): TGTGCCAGCAGTTACTCTAGGGCGGGGAACTATGGCTACACCTTC.